The 2 T cell receptor beta chains below were found in one sample sequenced in a study of blood T cell repertoires in COVID-19. The assay was immunoSEQ multiplex PCR, and TCRdb's table has in-frame clones only and misses some. Of 150,000 to 200,000 clones listed, approximately 95% are singletons. Source material: peripheral blood. These TCRs come from a woman aged 45-59 years with acute or convalescent COVID-19.

The CDR3 spells CASSLGTRAMGTQYF. CDR3 nucleotide sequence: TGCGCCAGCAGCTTGGGGACACGGGCTATGGGGACCCAGTACTTC. V is TRBV5-1 and J is TRBJ2-5, with D possibly being TRBD1 (5 bases). This CDR3 has 15 residues. Deletions cut 0 bases from V and 7 bases from J, with 16 bases between. Per germline, CDR1 SGHRS and CDR2 YFSETQ.

As DNA, the CDR3 is TGCGCCAGCAGCCAATACCCGGGACAGGGACCTCTGCAAGGTGGCTACACCTTC. Amino acid sequence: CASSQYPGQGPLQGGYTF. This chain joins TRBV4-3 and TRBJ1-2, with 9 bases identical to TRBD1. V was clipped by 2 bases and J by 7 bases; unmatched bases: 17. The CDR3 has 18 amino acids. Germline assignment: CDR1 LGHNA and CDR2 YSLEER.